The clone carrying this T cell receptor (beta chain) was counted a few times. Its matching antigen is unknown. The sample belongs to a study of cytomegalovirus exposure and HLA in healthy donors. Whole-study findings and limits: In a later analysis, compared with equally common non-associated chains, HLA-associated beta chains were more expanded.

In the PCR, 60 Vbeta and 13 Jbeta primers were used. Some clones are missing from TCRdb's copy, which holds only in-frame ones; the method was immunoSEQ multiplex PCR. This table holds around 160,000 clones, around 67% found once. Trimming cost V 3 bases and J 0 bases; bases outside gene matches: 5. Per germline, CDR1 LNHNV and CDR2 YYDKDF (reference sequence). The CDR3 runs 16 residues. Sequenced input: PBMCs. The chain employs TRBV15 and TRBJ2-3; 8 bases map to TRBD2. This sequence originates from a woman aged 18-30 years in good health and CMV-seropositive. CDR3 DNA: TGTGCCACCAGCAGTTATGGCGGGGGGAGCACAGATACGCAGTATTTT. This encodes CATSSYGGGSTDTQYF.